One T cell receptor (beta chain) is described in this entry. The source of the sample is a study of OX40 agonist ivuxolimab in advanced cancers. Assay: immunoSEQ multiplex PCR; the TCRdb copy retains only in-frame clones and omits some. The sample has tens of thousands of clones; around 90% are singletons. The CDR3 is 17 residues long. Germline loops: CDR1 SGDLS, CDR2 YYNGEE. The junction had 14 bases not matched to a gene; V was cut back by 4 bases and J by 4 bases. The rearrangement links TRBV9 to TRBJ1-3, with 7 bases lining up with TRBD1. This TCR was sampled from an adult with an advanced solid tumor such as melanoma, head and neck, liver or kidney cancer. This specimen was CD4+ or CD8+ T cells sorted from blood, taken in a trial of the OX40 agonist ivuxolimab. CDR3 loop: CASSSQYRGGSGNTIYF. For the CDR3, the DNA is TGTGCCAGCAGCTCACAATACAGGGGAGGCTCCGGAAACACCATATATTTT.